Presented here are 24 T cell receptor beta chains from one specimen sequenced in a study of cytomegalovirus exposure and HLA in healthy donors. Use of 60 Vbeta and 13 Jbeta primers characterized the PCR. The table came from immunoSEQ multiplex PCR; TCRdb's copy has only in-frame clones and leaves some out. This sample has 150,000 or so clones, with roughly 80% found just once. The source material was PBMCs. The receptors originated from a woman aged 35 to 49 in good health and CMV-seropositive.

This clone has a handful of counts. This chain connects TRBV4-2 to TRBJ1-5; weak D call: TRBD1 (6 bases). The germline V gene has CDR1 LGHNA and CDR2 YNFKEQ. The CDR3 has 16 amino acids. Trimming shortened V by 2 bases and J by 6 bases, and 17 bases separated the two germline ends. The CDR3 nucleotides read TGTGCCAGCAGCCAATCCCCGGGGCAGGGGAGTCAGCCCCAGCATTTT. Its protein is CASSQSPGQGSQPQHF.

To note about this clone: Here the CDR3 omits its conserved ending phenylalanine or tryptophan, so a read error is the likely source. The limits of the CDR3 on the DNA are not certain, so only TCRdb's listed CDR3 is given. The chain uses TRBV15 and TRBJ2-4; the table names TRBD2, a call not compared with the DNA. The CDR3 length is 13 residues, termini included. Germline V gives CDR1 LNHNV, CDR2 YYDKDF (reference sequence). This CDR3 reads CATSREGTSGRNG.

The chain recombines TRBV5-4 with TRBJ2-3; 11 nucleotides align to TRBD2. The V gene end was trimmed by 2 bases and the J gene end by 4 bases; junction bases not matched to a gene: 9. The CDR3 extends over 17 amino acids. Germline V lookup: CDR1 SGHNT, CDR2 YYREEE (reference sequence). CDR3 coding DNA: TGTGCCAGCAGCTTCGTTACTAGCGGGAGTTTCTCAGATACGCAGTATTTT. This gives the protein CASSFVTSGSFSDTQYF.

The CDR3 DNA follows: TGTGCTAGTGGTTTGGTAAGCGGGAGGGGCGAGCAGTACTTC. Encoded protein: CASGLVSGRGEQYF. This chain links TRBV12-5 with TRBJ2-7; 10 bases map to TRBD2. V lost 0 bases, J lost 6 bases, and 2 bases stayed unmatched. The CDR3 covers 14 residues. Germline loops: CDR1 LGHNT, CDR2 FRNRAP.

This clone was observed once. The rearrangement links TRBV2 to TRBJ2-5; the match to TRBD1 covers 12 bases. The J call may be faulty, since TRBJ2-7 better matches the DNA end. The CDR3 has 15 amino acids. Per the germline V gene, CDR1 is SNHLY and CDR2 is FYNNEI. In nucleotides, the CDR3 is TGTGCCAGCCGACCCGGGACAGGGGGCTTCTACGAGCAGTACTTC. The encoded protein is CASRPGTGGFYEQYF.

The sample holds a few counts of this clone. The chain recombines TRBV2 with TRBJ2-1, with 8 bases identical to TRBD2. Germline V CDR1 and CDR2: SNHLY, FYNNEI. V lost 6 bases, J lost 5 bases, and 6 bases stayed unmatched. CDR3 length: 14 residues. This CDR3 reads CASRAGVLDNEQFF. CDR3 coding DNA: TGTGCCAGCAGAGCGGGAGTGTTAGACAATGAGCAGTTCTTC.

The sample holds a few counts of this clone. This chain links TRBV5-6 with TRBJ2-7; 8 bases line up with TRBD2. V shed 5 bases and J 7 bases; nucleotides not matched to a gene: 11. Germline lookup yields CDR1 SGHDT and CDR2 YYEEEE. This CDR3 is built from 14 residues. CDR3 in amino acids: CASSSWTSLVEQYF. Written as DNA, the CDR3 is TGTGCCAGCAGTTCCTGGACTAGCTTGGTAGAGCAGTACTTC. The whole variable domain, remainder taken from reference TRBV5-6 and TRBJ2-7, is DAGVTQSPTHLIKTRGQQVTLRCSPKSGHDTVSWYQQALGQGPQFIFQYYEEEERQRGNFPDRFSGHQFPNYSSELNVNALLLGDSALYLCASSSWTSLVEQYFGPGTRLTVT.

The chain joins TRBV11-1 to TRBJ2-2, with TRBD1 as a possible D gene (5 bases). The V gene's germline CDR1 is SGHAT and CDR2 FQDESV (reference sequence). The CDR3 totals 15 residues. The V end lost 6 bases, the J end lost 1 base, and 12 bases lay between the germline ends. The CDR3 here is CASSATDRNTGELFF. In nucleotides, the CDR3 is TGTGCCAGCAGTGCTACCGACAGGAACACCGGGGAGCTGTTTTTT.

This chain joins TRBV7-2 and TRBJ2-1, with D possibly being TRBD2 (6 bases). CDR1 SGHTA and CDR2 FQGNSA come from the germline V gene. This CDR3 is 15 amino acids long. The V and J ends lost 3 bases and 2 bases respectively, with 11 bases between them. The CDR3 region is CASSLARGTYNEQFF. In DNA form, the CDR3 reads TGTGCCAGCAGCTTGGCCCGGGGGACCTACAATGAGCAGTTCTTC.

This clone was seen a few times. CDR3 bases: TGTGCCAGCAGTTTATCGCCTACCTCTGGAAACACCATATATTTT. It specifies CASSLSPTSGNTIYF. The chain is built from TRBV28 and TRBJ1-3; no reliable D call. V lost 1 base to trimming and J lost 0 bases, with 7 bases between them. This CDR3 spans 15 amino acids. The germline V gene has CDR1 MDHEN and CDR2 SYDVKM.

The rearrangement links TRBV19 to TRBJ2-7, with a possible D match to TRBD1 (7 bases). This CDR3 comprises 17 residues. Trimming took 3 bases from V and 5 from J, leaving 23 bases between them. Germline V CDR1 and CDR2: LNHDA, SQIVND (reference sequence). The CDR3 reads CASSIGGGGKGFHEQYF. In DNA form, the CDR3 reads TGTGCCAGTAGTATTGGTGGAGGGGGCAAGGGGTTTCACGAGCAGTACTTC.

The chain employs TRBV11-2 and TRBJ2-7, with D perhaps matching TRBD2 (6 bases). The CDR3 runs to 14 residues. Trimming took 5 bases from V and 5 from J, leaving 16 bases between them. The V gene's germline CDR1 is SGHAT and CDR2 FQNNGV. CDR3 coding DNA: TGTGCCAGCAGCCTCGCCGGGACTGTGAACGAGCAGTACTTC. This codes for CASSLAGTVNEQYF.

CDR3: CASSLGGTSENANTGELFF. The DNA for the CDR3 is TGTGCCAGCAGCTTAGGTGGGACTAGCGAGAACGCGAACACCGGGGAGCTGTTTTTT. The chain links TRBV7-3 to TRBJ2-2; TRBD2 aligns across 10 bases. Trimming cost V 2 bases and J 0 bases; bases outside gene matches: 9. Germline CDR1 is SGHTA and CDR2 is FQGTGA. The CDR3 consists of 19 residues.

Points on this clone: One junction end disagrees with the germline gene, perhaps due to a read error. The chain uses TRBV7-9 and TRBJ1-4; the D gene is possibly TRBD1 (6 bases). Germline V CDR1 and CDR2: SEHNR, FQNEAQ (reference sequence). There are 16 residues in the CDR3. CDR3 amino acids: CSSSLNRVTTNEKLFF. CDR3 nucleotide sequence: TGTTCCAGCAGCTTAAACAGGGTCACAACTAATGAAAAACTGTTTTTT.

The CDR3 DNA reads as TGTGCCAGCAGTCCCCCAGTATTGGAGACCCAGTACTTC. This sequence encodes CASSPPVLETQYF. The chain uses TRBV28 and TRBJ2-5; D unclear. Germline CDR1 is MDHEN and CDR2 is SYDVKM. V was shortened by 5 bases and J by 5 bases, with 12 bases between the two germline ends. The CDR3 is made up of 13 amino acids.

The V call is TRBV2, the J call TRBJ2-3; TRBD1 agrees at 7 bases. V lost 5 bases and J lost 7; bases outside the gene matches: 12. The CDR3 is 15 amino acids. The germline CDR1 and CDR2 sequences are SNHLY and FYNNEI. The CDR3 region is CASSFQGVKVNTQYF. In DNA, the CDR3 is TGTGCCAGCAGTTTCCAGGGGGTCAAAGTGAATACGCAGTATTTT.

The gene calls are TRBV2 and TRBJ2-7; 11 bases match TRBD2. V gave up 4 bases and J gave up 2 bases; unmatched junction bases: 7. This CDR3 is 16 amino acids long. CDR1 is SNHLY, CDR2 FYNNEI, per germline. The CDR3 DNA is TGTGCCAGCAGTGGAACTAGCGGGAGTGCCCCCTACGAGCAGTACTTC. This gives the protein CASSGTSGSAPYEQYF.

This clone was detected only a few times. The DNA of the CDR3 is TGTGCCAGCAGCTTACAGGGGACTGAAGCTTTCTTT. Translating gives CASSLQGTEAFF. J is TRBJ1-1 and V is TRBV11-2; TRBD1 is a possible D gene (6 bases). Germline V gives CDR1 SGHAT, CDR2 FQNNGV. This CDR3 contains 12 residues. Trimming took 2 bases from V and 5 from J, leaving 6 bases between them. Complete variable domain (other parts from reference TRBV11-2 and TRBJ1-1): EAGVAQSPRYKIIEKRQSVAFWCNPISGHATLYWYQQILGQGPKLLIQFQNNGVVDDSQLPKDRFSAERLKGVDSTLKIQPAKLEDSAVYLCASSLQGTEAFFGQGTRLTVV.

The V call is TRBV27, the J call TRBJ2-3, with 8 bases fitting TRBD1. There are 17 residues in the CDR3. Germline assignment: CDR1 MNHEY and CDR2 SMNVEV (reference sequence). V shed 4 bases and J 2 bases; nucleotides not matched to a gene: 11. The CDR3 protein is CASSSYPPGGPTDTQYF. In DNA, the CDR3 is TGTGCCAGCAGTTCTTATCCGCCAGGGGGCCCCACAGATACGCAGTATTTT.

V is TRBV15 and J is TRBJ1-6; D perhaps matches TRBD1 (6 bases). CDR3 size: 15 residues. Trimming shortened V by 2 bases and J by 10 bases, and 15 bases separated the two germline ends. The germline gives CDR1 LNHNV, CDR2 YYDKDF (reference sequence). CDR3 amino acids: CATSRSHRVPSPLHF. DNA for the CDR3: TGTGCCACCAGCAGATCCCACAGGGTCCCATCACCCCTCCACTTT. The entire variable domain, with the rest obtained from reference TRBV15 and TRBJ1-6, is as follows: DAMVIQNPRYQVTQFGKPVTLSCSQTLNHNVMYWYQQKSSQAPKLLFHYYDKDFNNEADTPDNFQSRRPNTSFCFLDIRSPGLGDTAMYLCATSRSHRVPSPLHFGNGTRLTVT.

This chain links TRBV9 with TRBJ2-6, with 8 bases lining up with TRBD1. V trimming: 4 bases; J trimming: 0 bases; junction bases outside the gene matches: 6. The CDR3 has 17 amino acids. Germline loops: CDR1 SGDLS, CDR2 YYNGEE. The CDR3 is CASSNRDRPSGANVLTF. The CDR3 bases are TGTGCCAGCAGCAACCGGGACAGGCCCTCTGGGGCCAACGTCCTGACTTTC.

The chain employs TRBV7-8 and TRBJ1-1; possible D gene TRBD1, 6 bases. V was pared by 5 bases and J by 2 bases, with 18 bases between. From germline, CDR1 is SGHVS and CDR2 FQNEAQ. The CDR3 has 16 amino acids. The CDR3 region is CASSPKYGTTNTEAFF. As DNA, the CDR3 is TGTGCCAGCAGCCCCAAGTACGGGACAACTAACACTGAAGCTTTCTTT.

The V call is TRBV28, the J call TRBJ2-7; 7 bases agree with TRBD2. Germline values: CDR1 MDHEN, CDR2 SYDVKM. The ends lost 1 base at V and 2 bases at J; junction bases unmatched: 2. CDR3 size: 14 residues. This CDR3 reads CASSLSLAAYEQYF. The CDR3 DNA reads TGTGCCAGCAGTTTATCCCTAGCGGCCTACGAGCAGTACTTC.

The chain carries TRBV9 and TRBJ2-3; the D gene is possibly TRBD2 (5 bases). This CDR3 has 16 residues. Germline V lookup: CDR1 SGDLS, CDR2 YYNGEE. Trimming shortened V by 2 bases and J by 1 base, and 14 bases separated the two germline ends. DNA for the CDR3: TGTGCCAGCAGCGTTACGGACTCACATCGCACAGATACGCAGTATTTT. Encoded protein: CASSVTDSHRTDTQYF.